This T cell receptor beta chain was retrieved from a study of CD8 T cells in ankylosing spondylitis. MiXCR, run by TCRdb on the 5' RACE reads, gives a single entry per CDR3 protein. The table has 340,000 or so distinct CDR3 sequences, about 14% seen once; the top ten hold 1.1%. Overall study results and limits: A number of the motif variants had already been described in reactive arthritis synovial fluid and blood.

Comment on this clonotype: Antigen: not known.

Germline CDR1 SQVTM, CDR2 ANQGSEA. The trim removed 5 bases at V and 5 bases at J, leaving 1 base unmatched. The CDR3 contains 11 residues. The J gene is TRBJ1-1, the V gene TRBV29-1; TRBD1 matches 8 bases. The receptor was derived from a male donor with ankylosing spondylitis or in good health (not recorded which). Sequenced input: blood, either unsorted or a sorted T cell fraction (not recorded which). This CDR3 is CSVTGGTEAFF. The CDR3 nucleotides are TGCAGCGTTACAGGGGGGACTGAAGCTTTCTTT. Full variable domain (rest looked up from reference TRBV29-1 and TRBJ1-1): SAVISQKPSRDICQRGTSLTIQCQVDSQVTMMFWYRQQPGQSLTLIATANQGSEATYESGFVIDKFPISRPNLTFSTLTVSNMSPEDSSIYLCSVTGGTEAFFGQGTRLTVV.